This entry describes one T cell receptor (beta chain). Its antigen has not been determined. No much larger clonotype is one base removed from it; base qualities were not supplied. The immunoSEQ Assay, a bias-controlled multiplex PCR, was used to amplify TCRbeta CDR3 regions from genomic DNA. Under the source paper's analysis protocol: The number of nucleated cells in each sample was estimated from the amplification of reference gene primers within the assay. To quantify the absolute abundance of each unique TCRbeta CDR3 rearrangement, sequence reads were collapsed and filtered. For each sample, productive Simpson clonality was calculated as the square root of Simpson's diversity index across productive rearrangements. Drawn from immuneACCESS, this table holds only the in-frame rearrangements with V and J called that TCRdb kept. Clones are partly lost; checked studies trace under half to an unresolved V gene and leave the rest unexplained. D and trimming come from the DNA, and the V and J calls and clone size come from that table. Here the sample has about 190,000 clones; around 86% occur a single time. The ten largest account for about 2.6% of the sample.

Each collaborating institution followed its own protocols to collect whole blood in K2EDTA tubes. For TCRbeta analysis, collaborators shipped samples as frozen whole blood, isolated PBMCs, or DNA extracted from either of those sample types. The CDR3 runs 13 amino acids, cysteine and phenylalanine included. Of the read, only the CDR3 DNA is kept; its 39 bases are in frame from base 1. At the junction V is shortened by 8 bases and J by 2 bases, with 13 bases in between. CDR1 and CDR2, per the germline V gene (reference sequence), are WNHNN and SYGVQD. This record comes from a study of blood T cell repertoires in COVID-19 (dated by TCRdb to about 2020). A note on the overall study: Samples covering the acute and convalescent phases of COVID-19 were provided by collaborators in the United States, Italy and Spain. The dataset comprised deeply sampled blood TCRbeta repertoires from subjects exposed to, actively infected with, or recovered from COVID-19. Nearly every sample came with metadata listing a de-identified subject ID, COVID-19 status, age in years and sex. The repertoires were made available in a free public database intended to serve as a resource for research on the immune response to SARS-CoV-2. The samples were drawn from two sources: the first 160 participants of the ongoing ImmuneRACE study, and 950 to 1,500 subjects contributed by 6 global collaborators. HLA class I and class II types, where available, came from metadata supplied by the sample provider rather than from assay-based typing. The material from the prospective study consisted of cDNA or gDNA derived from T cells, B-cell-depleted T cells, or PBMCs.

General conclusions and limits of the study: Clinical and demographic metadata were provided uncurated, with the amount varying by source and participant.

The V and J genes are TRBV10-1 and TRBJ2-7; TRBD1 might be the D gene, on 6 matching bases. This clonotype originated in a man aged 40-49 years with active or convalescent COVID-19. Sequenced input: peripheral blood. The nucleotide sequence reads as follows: TGCGCCAGCTCAGCGTCAGGGGCCTACGAGCAGTACTTC. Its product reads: CASSASGAYEQYF.